Following are 17 T cell receptor beta chains from one sample sequenced in a study of blood T cells in healthy people across ages. The second PCR ran about 7 to 12 cycles with a sample-barcoded 5' primer and J-beta primers. MiXCR, run by TCRdb on the 5' RACE reads, gives a single entry per CDR3 protein. The sample carries 630,000 or so distinct CDR3 sequences, less than 35% recorded once. Sequenced: blood. Receptors were obtained from a woman older than 75 in good health.

There are many counts of this clonotype. The V gene is TRBV5-1, the J gene TRBJ2-7, with 8 bases aligning to TRBD1. Germline assignment: CDR1 SGHRS and CDR2 YFSETQ. The CDR3 contains 17 residues. The V segment lost 5 bases and the J segment 0 bases; nucleotides outside the gene matches: 13. In DNA form, the CDR3 reads TGCGCCAGCAGAAAAACTGGGGACAGGACCAACTCCTACGAGCAGTACTTC. Encoded protein: CASRKTGDRTNSYEQYF.

This clonotype was seen more than once but under ten times. Possible read error: a much larger clone is one base away. This chain joins TRBV27 and TRBJ1-4; no clear D gene. The CDR3 extends over 14 amino acids. CDR1 and CDR2 (germline): MNHEY, SMNVEV (reference sequence). The CDR3 bases are TGTGCCAGCAGTTCTCCAGGAACTAATGAAAAACGGTTTTTT. Translating gives CASSSPGTNEKRFF.

This clonotype was seen a few times. A much bigger clone sits one base away, suggesting this may be a read error. The V and J genes are TRBV6-2 or TRBV6-3 and TRBJ2-3; maybe TRBD2 (5 bases). Germline V gene lookup returns CDR1 MNHEY and CDR2 SVGEGT. The CDR3 has 13 residues. Written as DNA, the CDR3 is TGTGCCAGCCAGGACGGAGGCAGAGATACGCGGTATTTT. It yields the protein CASQDGGRDTRYF.

With regard to this clonotype: Sequence at one end of the junction differs from germline and may be a read error. The rearrangement uses TRBV27 and TRBJ1-2, with 12 bases that match TRBD1. Germline V gene lookup returns CDR1 MNHEY and CDR2 SMNVEV (reference sequence). The CDR3 is made up of 14 amino acids. CDR3 in amino acids: CASNPGQGASGHTF. The CDR3 coding sequence is TGTGCCAGCAATCCGGGACAGGGGGCAAGTGGCCACACCTTC.

At least ten counts were recorded for this clonotype. The chain combines TRBV6-2 or TRBV6-3 with TRBJ2-7; D ambiguous. The germline gives CDR1 MNHEY, CDR2 SVGEGT. CDR3 length: 15 residues. V lost 4 bases to trimming and J lost 3 bases, with 16 bases between them. The CDR3 DNA reads TGTGCCAGCAGTTTCTCCCACGGTAGCAGCTACGAGCAGTACTTC. Protein product: CASSFSHGSSYEQYF.

This clonotype was found a few times. The chain employs TRBV3-1 and TRBJ2-5; D gene uncertain. This CDR3 is 11 amino acids long. CDR1 is LGHDT, CDR2 YNNKEL, per germline (reference sequence). Trimming removed 0 bases from V and 13 bases from J, with 9 bases in between. CDR3 amino acids: CASSQEAYPYF. The DNA of the CDR3 is TGTGCCAGCAGCCAAGAGGCGTATCCGTACTTC.

This clonotype was observed many times. This sequence joins TRBV6-1 and TRBJ2-7, with D hard to call. The CDR3 spans 13 residues. The germline gives CDR1 MNHNS, CDR2 SASEGT. V was pared by 0 bases and J by 2 bases, with 5 bases between. The CDR3 is CASSEASTYEQYF. The CDR3, as DNA: TGTGCCAGCAGTGAAGCGAGCACCTACGAGCAGTACTTC.

This clonotype was seen at least ten times. The genes are TRBV5-1 and TRBJ2-7; 10 bases map to TRBD1. This CDR3 comprises 16 residues. From germline, CDR1 is SGHRS and CDR2 YFSETQ. The V gene end was trimmed by 0 bases and the J gene end by 2 bases; junction bases not matched to a gene: 5. The DNA of the CDR3 is TGCGCCAGCAGCTTGGGACTAGGACAGGGGGCCTACGAGCAGTACTTC. This translates into CASSLGLGQGAYEQYF.

In the case of this clonotype: A clone one base away is much larger, so this may be a read error. CDR3 in amino acids: CSSSLGTGGEQFF. CDR3 nucleotides: TGTTCCAGCAGCTTAGGGACAGGAGGTGAGCAGTTCTTC. The J gene is TRBJ2-1, the V gene TRBV7-9; 8 nucleotides line up with TRBD1. In germline, CDR1 is SEHNR, CDR2 FQNEAQ (reference sequence). The CDR3 totals 13 residues.

V usage is TRBV4-1 and J usage is TRBJ1-1; the D is unclear. Germline CDR1 MGHRA, CDR2 YSYEKL. Trimming left V 1 base short and J 2 bases short, with 11 bases between. The CDR3 is 15 residues long. This CDR3 reads CASSQAAGSNTEAFF. CDR3 DNA: TGCGCCAGCAGCCAAGCAGCGGGTTCAAACACTGAAGCTTTCTTT.

A word on this clonotype: A read error may explain this, as a much larger clone is one base away. This CDR3 is CATTPVGGHNEQYF. CDR3 nucleotides: TGTGCCACCACCCCGGTAGGGGGTCACAATGAGCAGTACTTC. The chain links TRBV7-9 to TRBJ2-5, with D tentatively TRBD1 (6 bases). Germline V gene data show CDR1 as SEHNR and CDR2 as FQNEAQ (reference sequence). This CDR3 has 14 amino acids. V was clipped by 10 bases and J by 11 bases, with 26 bases between them.

This sequence joins TRBV11-2 and TRBJ2-1, with 8 bases fitting TRBD2. The V gene end was trimmed by 4 bases and the J gene end by 8 bases; junction bases not matched to a gene: 7. Germline V lookup: CDR1 SGHAT, CDR2 FQNNGV. CDR3 length: 14 amino acids. Here the CDR3 reads CASSSTAGGDEQFF. The CDR3 nucleotides read TGTGCCAGCAGCTCAACCGCGGGGGGAGATGAGCAGTTCTTC.

This clonotype has just a few counts. The chain has TRBV28 and TRBJ1-5; 9 bases map to TRBD1. The CDR3 has 15 residues. Germline CDR1 is MDHEN and CDR2 is SYDVKM. J was trimmed by 2 bases and V by 6 bases; bases with no gene match: 5. CDR3 loop: CASSTGGGRNQPQHF. The CDR3 nucleotides read TGTGCCAGCAGCACAGGGGGCGGACGCAATCAGCCCCAGCATTTT.

The CDR3 DNA follows: TGTGCCAGCAGCTTTTCCGGGAGCCAAGAGACCCAGTACTTC. Translated, it gives CASSFSGSQETQYF. This chain connects TRBV7-2 to TRBJ2-5; perhaps TRBD2 as D (6 bases). The CDR3 loop spans 14 amino acids. V was pared by 3 bases and J by 1 base, with 9 bases between. Germline V lookup: CDR1 SGHTA, CDR2 FQGNSA. Combining the CDR3 with reference TRBV7-2 and TRBJ2-5 gives the whole variable domain GAGVSQSPSNKVTEKGKDVELRCDPISGHTALYWYRQSLGQGLEFLIYFQGNSAPDKSGLPSDRFSAERTGGSVSTLTIQRTQQEDSAVYLCASSFSGSQETQYFGPGTRLLVL.

The count of this clonotype is one. A much larger clone lies a single base off, so this may be a read error. The chain joins TRBV28 to TRBJ1-2; TRBD1 aligns across 9 bases. The trim removed 6 bases at V and 8 bases at J, leaving 13 bases unmatched. The CDR3 has 15 amino acids. Germline V gene lookup returns CDR1 MDHEN and CDR2 SYDVKM. The CDR3 here is CASRDRDRVMDGYTF. The CDR3 bases are TGTGCCAGCAGGGACCGGGACAGGGTTATGGACGGCTACACCTTC.

The gene calls are TRBV2 and TRBJ1-4; tentatively, D is TRBD1 (5 bases). Germline V CDR1 and CDR2: SNHLY, FYNNEI. V lost 3 bases and J lost 3, with 11 bases in between. The length of the CDR3 is 15 residues. The CDR3 sequence: CASSDLRQSNEKLFF. For the CDR3, the DNA is TGTGCCAGCAGTGATTTAAGACAGTCTAATGAAAAACTGTTTTTT.

This clonotype turned up a few times. The chain recombines TRBV7-2 with TRBJ1-5, with 9 nucleotides matching TRBD1. The CDR3 is 16 residues long. V lost 2 bases to trimming and J lost 3 bases; unmatched junction nucleotides: 5. Germline V gene sequence: CDR1 SGHTA, CDR2 FQGNSA. DNA for the CDR3: TGTGCCAGCAGCTTACATGGACAGGGGATCAATCAGCCCCAGCATTTT. It specifies CASSLHGQGINQPQHF.